These 23 T cell receptor beta chains were all obtained from the same sample, sequenced in a study of blood T cells in healthy people across ages. Combining a sample-barcoded 5' primer with a J-beta primer mix, a second PCR ran for 7 to 11 cycles. TCRdb re-derived calls from the 5' RACE reads in MiXCR, one entry per CDR3 protein. The data contain 1.5 million to 2 million distinct CDR3 sequences, 30% to 35% of them singletons. Sequenced material: blood. Receptors originate from a woman in her twenties or thirties in good health.

V is TRBV30 and J is TRBJ1-3; D is unclear. CDR1 and CDR2 from the germline V gene are GTSNPN and SVGIG (reference sequence). V dropped 4 bases and J dropped 0 bases, with 13 bases sitting between them. This CDR3 has 15 residues. The CDR3 region has the DNA TGTGCCTGGACGGGTCTCCTCATCTCTGGAAACACCATATATTTT. Amino acids: CAWTGLLISGNTIYF. Combining the CDR3 with reference TRBV30 and TRBJ1-3 gives the whole variable domain SQTIHQWPATLVQPVGSPLSLECTVEGTSNPNLYWYRQAAGRGLQLLFYSVGIGQISSEVPQNLSASRPQDRQFILSSKKLLLSDSGFYLCAWTGLLISGNTIYFGEGSWLTVV.

This clonotype has more than one count but fewer than ten. The J gene is TRBJ1-1, the V gene TRBV6-2 or TRBV6-3; D is ambiguous. The CDR3 loop spans 13 amino acids. Germline V gene sequence: CDR1 MNHEY, CDR2 SVGEGT. The germline V and J ends were trimmed by 7 bases and 1 base, with 10 bases remaining between them. The CDR3 loop is CASTLLANTEAFF. The CDR3 bases are TGTGCCAGCACGTTACTTGCGAACACTGAAGCTTTCTTT.

This clonotype was seen more than once but under ten times. The chain uses TRBV25-1 and TRBJ2-1, with D perhaps given as TRBD1 or TRBD2 (5 bases each). The CDR3 is 14 amino acids. The ends were cut back, 5 bases at V and 7 bases at J, with 15 bases in the middle. Germline V gene sequence: CDR1 MGHDK, CDR2 SYGVNS. CDR3 region: CASSLNWGMNEQFF. The CDR3 nucleotides are TGTGCCAGCAGTCTCAATTGGGGGATGAATGAGCAGTTCTTC. The whole variable domain, filled in from reference TRBV25-1 and TRBJ2-1, reads EADIYQTPRYLVIGTGKKITLECSQTMGHDKMYWYQQDPGMELHLIHYSYGVNSTEKGDLSSESTVSRIRTEHFPLTLESARPSHTSQYLCASSLNWGMNEQFFGPGTRLTVL.

Turning to this clonotype: Relative to the germline gene, one junction end is altered; a read error may explain this. This chain joins TRBV7-2 and TRBJ2-1, with D possibly matching TRBD2 (6 bases). The germline gives CDR1 SGHTA, CDR2 FQGNSA. There are 14 residues in the CDR3. CDR3 sequence reads: CANSLVGGWNEQFF. The DNA for the CDR3 is TGTGCCAACAGCTTAGTGGGAGGTTGGAATGAGCAGTTCTTC.

With respect to this clonotype: At one end, the junction sequence differs from germline, possibly due to a read error. The genes are TRBV28 and TRBJ2-5, with 15 bases aligning to TRBD2. The germline gives CDR1 MDHEN, CDR2 SYDVKM. The CDR3 is 18 amino acids. Here the CDR3 reads CTSSLNPGLAGGGETQYF. The CDR3, as DNA: TGTACCAGCAGTTTGAACCCGGGACTAGCGGGAGGAGGGGAGACCCAGTACTTC.

This clonotype was seen only once. Mismatch with germline at one junction end may stem from a read error. The gene calls are TRBV29-1 and TRBJ2-7; D is undetermined. Germline CDR1 is SQVTM and CDR2 is ANQGSEA. The CDR3 is 12 residues long. As DNA, the CDR3 is TGCAGCGTTTTGGGCAGCCAAGAGACCCAGCACTTC. It codes for CSVLGSQETQHF.

For the CDR3, the DNA is TGTGCCAGCAGCCAGCGGGAGCGGGGAAGCTCCTACAATGAGCAGTTCTTC. Encoded protein: CASSQRERGSSYNEQFF. The rearrangement uses TRBV3-1 and TRBJ2-1, with 7 bases fitting TRBD2. V shed 3 bases and J 0 bases; nucleotides not matched to a gene: 8. This CDR3 has 17 amino acids. Germline V CDR1 and CDR2: LGHDT, YNNKEL (reference sequence).

This clonotype has a handful of counts. CDR3 nucleotide sequence: TGTGCCAGCAGCCATCCTGCGTCTTTGGAGCAGTACTTC. It is translated as CASSHPASLEQYF. The chain is built from TRBV7-9 and TRBJ2-7; D unclear. Germline CDR1 SEHNR, CDR2 FQNEAQ (reference sequence). V shed 5 bases and J shed 7 bases, with 15 bases lying between them. The CDR3 has 13 amino acids.

This clonotype showed up just a few times. The chain recombines TRBV2 with TRBJ2-5; maybe TRBD2 (5 bases). Germline V gene lookup returns CDR1 SNHLY and CDR2 FYNNEI. The CDR3 consists of 11 residues. Trimming left V 6 bases short and J 5 bases short, with 7 bases between. The CDR3 DNA reads TGTGCCAGCAGGGAGGTCGAGACCCAGTACTTC. Its translation: CASREVETQYF.

This clonotype was observed a single time. This CDR3 reads CAWSSSGRAGRSYEQFF. The DNA of the CDR3 is TGTGCCTGGAGCTCTAGCGGGAGGGCCGGAAGGAGCTATGAGCAGTTCTTC. The rearrangement links TRBV30 to TRBJ2-1, with 12 bases lining up with TRBD2. Germline CDR1 reads GTSNPN; CDR2 reads SVGIG (reference sequence). V was pared by 3 bases and J by 8 bases, with 14 bases of the junction left unmatched. This CDR3 comprises 17 residues.

The chain uses TRBV12-3 or TRBV12-4 and TRBJ1-2; unclear D gene. This CDR3 has 13 residues. Trimming cost V 3 bases and J 8 bases, with 13 bases left between them. CDR3 nucleotide sequence: TGTGCCAGCAGTTTGCAACGGGCCACGGGCTACACCTTC. Protein sequence: CASSLQRATGYTF.

The chain recombines TRBV12-3 or TRBV12-4 with TRBJ2-1, with D possibly matching TRBD2 (5 bases). The CDR3 spans 15 residues. V lost 8 bases to trimming and J lost 4 bases, with 18 bases between them. The CDR3 loop is CASFMAGEGYNEQFF. In nucleotides, the CDR3 is TGTGCCAGCTTTATGGCGGGTGAAGGGTACAATGAGCAGTTCTTC.

This clonotype turned up a few times. The chain is built from TRBV28 and TRBJ2-1; D gene unclear. The V gene lost 6 bases and the J gene lost 0 bases, with 15 bases spanning the gap. Germline CDR1 and CDR2: MDHEN and SYDVKM. The CDR3 spans 16 residues. Written as DNA, the CDR3 is TGTGCCAGCAGATTTGGGGTCTGGAGCTCCTACAATGAGCAGTTCTTC. Translated: CASRFGVWSSYNEQFF.

The chain is built from TRBV12-3 or TRBV12-4 and TRBJ1-1; 8 bases fit TRBD1. The CDR3 loop spans 15 amino acids. Trimming at V came to 4 bases and at J to 2 bases, leaving 6 bases not matched to a gene. The CDR3 spells CASSSGTGFNTEAFF. The DNA of the CDR3 is TGTGCCAGCAGTTCCGGGACAGGTTTCAACACTGAAGCTTTCTTT.

The table lists this clonotype with a few counts. The V gene is TRBV6-6, the J gene TRBJ2-5; no firm D call. This CDR3 region has 15 residues. CDR1 and CDR2 from the germline V gene are MNHNY and SVGAGI (reference sequence). V was cut by 4 bases and J by 2 bases, with 14 bases left in between. In nucleotides, the CDR3 is TGTGCCAGCAGTTGGTCGGGCCCACAACAAGAGACCCAGTACTTC. Its protein is CASSWSGPQQETQYF.

The chain employs TRBV18 and TRBJ2-5; 12 bases fit TRBD2. TRBJ2-7 explains the end of the DNA better; the J call may be wrong. CDR1 and CDR2 from the germline V gene are KGHSH and LQKENI. CDR3 length: 15 amino acids. Here the CDR3 reads CASSPTSGGPYEQYF. The CDR3 bases are TGTGCCAGCTCACCGACTAGCGGGGGACCTTACGAGCAGTACTTC.

The chain uses TRBV4-2 and TRBJ2-3, with 12 bases identical to TRBD2. V shed 6 bases, J shed 6 bases, and the junction held 13 bases outside the gene matches. The CDR3 extends over 17 amino acids. Germline V gene lookup returns CDR1 LGHNA and CDR2 YNFKEQ. This CDR3 is CASSHRLAGEAQDTQYF. DNA for the CDR3: TGTGCCAGCAGTCACCGACTAGCGGGAGAGGCACAGGATACGCAGTATTTT.

The chain links TRBV9 to TRBJ2-1, with D uncertain. V lost 0 bases to trimming and J lost 2 bases, with 9 bases between them. This CDR3 region has 15 residues. Germline V CDR1 and CDR2: SGDLS, YYNGEE. The chain's CDR3 is CASSVGRATYNEQFF. For the CDR3, the DNA is TGTGCCAGCAGCGTAGGTAGGGCGACCTACAATGAGCAGTTCTTC.

This clonotype has just a few counts. The V gene is TRBV20-1, the J gene TRBJ2-1; tentative D call: TRBD2 (6 bases). The CDR3 has 14 residues. Germline-derived CDR1 and CDR2 are DFQATT and SNEGSKA (reference sequence). V gave up 5 bases and J gave up 6 bases, with 17 bases separating them. The CDR3 here is CSALRDSGPNEQFF. As DNA, the CDR3 is TGCAGTGCTCTCCGGGACTCTGGGCCCAATGAGCAGTTCTTC.

This clonotype was seen a few times. The chain couples TRBV7-9 to TRBJ2-1; D possibly corresponds to TRBD2 (5 bases). The ends were cut back, 3 bases at V and 5 bases at J, with 14 bases in the middle. This CDR3 is 15 amino acids long. Germline lookup yields CDR1 SEHNR and CDR2 FQNEAQ (reference sequence). CDR3 DNA: TGTGCCAGCAGCTTTGGCCGGGGTGGGGACAATGAGCAGTTCTTC. It translates to CASSFGRGGDNEQFF.

This clonotype was found a few times. This chain uses TRBV6-5 with TRBJ1-2; D gene unclear. Per germline, CDR1 MNHEY and CDR2 SVGAGI. The CDR3 extends over 14 amino acids. With 2 bases removed from V and 5 bases from J, the gap between germline ends came to 12 bases. CDR3 sequence (DNA): TGTGCCAGCAGTTACGCGGAAGGCCCATATGGCTACACCTTC. It yields the protein CASSYAEGPYGYTF.

The chain combines TRBV20-1 with TRBJ2-7; D may match TRBD1 or TRBD2 (5 bases each). CDR1 and CDR2 (germline): DFQATT, SNEGSKA (reference sequence). This CDR3 has 12 residues. V was shortened by 3 bases and J by 6 bases, with 12 bases between the two germline ends. CDR3 sequence: CSASLQDSEQYF. In nucleotides, the CDR3 is TGCAGTGCTAGTCTACAGGACTCCGAGCAGTACTTC.

This clonotype was counted only a few times. This sequence joins TRBV5-5 and TRBJ2-6; 8 bases line up with TRBD1. The CDR3 has 15 amino acids. Trimming at V came to 5 bases and at J to 3 bases, leaving 4 bases not matched to a gene. Germline V lookup: CDR1 SGHKS, CDR2 YYEKEE (reference sequence). Here the CDR3 DNA reads TGTGCCAGCAGAGACAGGGGATATGGGGCCAACGTCCTGACTTTC. Translating gives CASRDRGYGANVLTF. The full variable domain, its missing parts supplied by reference TRBV5-5 and TRBJ2-6, is DAGVTQSPTHLIKTRGQQVTLRCSPISGHKSVSWYQQVLGQGPQFIFQYYEKEERGRGNFPDRFSARQFPNYSSELNVNALLLGDSALYLCASRDRGYGANVLTFGAGSRLTVL.